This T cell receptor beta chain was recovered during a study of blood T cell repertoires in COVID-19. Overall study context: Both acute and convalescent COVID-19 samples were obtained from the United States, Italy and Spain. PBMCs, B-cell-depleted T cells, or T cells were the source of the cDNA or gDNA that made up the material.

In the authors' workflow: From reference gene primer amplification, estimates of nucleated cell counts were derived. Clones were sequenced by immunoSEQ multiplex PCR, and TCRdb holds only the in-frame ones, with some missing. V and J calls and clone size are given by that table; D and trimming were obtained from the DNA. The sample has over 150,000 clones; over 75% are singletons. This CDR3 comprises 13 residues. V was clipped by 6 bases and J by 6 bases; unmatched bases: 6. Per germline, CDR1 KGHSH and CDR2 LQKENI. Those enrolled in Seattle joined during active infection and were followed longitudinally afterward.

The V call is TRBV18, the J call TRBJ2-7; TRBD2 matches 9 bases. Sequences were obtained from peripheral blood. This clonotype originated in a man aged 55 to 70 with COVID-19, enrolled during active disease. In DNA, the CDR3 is TGTGCCAGCTCTAGCGGGGGCCCCGGCGAGCAGTACTTC. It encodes CASSSGGPGEQYF. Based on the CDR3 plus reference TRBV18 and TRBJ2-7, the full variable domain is NAGVMQNPRHLVRRRGQEARLRCSPMKGHSHVYWYRQLPEEGLKFMVYLQKENIIDESGMPKERFSAEFPKEGPSILRIQQVVRGDSAAYFCASSSGGPGEQYFGPGTRLTVT.